The entry below describes one TCR beta chain. The CDR3 spans 15 residues. The germline gives CDR1 LGHDT, CDR2 YNNKEL (reference sequence). Deletions cut 1 base from V and 11 bases from J, with 20 bases between. This sample stems from a study of blood T cells in healthy people across ages. Together with a sample-barcoded 5' primer, a J-beta primer mix was included in a second PCR lasting about 6 to 12 cycles. Via MiXCR, TCRdb re-called the 5' RACE reads, giving one row per CDR3 protein. The sample holds about 1.4 million distinct CDR3 sequences, approximately 60% seen once. The chain uses TRBV3-1 and TRBJ2-5; the D call may be TRBD1 or TRBD2 (5 bases each). The sample comprised blood. The clonotype originates from a man younger than 30 in good health. In DNA form, the CDR3 reads TGTGCCAGCAGCCAAGTCAGTTCGGGACGCCCGCCTCAGTACTTC. Translation gives CASSQVSSGRPPQYF.